The text below deals with one T cell receptor beta chain. Its antigen remains unidentified. The CDR3 totals 18 residues. Looked up from germline, CDR1 is SGHVS and CDR2 is FNYEAQ. The V and J ends lost 1 base and 0 bases respectively, with 16 bases between them. This entry comes from a study of identical twins. The study's findings and limits: Whereas memory repertoires showed no such difference, abundant cord blood beta clonotypes carried fewer insertions. Conclusions were based on cross-sectional statistical analysis, without following the same donors.

TCRdb passed the 5' RACE reads through MiXCR, listing each CDR3 protein once. The sample shows 550,000 to 800,000 distinct CDR3 sequences, 7% to 7.5% of them seen only once. The data were also submitted as part of a second study, on yellow fever vaccine responses in identical twins.

The clonotype originates from a woman under 30 in good health. The specimen was PBMCs. This rearrangement joins TRBV7-6 to TRBJ2-1; D not resolved. CDR3 amino acids: CASSLDSELRHSYNEQFF. Here the CDR3 DNA reads TGTGCCAGCAGCTTAGATTCAGAACTCCGCCACTCCTACAATGAGCAGTTCTTC.